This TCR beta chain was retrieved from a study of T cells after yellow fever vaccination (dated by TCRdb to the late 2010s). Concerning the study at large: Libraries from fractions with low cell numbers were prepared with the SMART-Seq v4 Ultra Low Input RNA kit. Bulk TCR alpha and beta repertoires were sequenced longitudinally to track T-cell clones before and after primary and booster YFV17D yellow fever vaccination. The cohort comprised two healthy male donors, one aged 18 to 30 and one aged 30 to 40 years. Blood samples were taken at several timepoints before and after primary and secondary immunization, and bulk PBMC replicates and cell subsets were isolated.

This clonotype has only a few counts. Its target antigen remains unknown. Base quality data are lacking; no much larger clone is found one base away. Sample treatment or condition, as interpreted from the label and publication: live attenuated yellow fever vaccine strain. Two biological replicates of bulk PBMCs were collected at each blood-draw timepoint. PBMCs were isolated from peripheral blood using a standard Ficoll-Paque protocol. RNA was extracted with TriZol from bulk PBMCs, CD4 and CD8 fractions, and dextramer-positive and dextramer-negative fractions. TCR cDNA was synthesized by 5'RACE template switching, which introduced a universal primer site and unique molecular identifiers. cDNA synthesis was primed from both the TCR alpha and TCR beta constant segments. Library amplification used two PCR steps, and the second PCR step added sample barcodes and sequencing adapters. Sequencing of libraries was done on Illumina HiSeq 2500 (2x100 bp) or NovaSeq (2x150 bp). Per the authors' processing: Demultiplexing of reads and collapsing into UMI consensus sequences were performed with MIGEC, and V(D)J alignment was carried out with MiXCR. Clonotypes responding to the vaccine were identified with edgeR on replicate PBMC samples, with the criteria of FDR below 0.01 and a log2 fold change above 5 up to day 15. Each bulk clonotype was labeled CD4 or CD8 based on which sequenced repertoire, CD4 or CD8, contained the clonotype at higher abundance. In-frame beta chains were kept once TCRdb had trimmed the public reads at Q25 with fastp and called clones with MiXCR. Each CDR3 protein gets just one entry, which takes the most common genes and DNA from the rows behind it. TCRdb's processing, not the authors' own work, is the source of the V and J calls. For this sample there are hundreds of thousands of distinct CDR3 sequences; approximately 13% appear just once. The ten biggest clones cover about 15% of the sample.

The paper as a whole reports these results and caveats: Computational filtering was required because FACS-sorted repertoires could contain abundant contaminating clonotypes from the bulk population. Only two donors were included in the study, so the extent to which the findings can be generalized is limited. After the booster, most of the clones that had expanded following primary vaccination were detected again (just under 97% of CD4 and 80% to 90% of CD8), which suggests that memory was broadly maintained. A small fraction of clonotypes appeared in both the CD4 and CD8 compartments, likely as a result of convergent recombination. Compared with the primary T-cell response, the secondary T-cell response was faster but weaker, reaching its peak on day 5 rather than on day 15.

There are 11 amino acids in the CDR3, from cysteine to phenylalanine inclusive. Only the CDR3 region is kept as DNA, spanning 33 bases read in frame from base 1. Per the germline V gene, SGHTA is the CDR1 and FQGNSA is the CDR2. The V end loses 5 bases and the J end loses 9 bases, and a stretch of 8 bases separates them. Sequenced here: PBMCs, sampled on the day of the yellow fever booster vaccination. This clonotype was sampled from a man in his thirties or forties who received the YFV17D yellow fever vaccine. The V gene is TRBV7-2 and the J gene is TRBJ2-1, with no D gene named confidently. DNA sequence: TGTGCCAGCAGCCCCTTTCCTGAGCAGTTCTTC. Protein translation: CASSPFPEQFF.